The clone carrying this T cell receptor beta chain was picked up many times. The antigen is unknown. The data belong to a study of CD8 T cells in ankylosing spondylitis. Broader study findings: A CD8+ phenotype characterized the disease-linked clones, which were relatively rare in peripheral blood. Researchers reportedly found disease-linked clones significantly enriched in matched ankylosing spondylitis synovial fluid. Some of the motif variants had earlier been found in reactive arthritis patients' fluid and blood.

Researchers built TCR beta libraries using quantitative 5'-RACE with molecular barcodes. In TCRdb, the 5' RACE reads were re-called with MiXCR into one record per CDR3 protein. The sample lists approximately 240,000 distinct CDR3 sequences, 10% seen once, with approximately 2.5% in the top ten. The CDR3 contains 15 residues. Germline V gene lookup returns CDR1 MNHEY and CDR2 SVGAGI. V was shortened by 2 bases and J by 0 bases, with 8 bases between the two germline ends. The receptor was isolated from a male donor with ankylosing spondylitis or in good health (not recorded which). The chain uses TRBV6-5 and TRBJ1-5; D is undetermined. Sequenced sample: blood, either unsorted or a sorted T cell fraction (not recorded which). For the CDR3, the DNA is TGTGCCAGCAGTTACAGTGTTAATAGCAATCAGCCCCAGCATTTT. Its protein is CASSYSVNSNQPQHF.